This T cell receptor (beta chain) was recorded in a study of T cell repertoires in cytomegalovirus infection. At the level of the study: Both a matching HLA type and CMV infection were indicated by public TCR beta signatures.

Study-level findings and limits: Summed frequency of public TCR beta families distinguished CMV carriers with the relevant HLA.

This clonotype came up many times. Its matching antigen is unknown. TCRdb reprocessed the reads via MiXCR and lists one record per CDR3 protein. Of about 530,000 distinct CDR3 sequences listed, 26% are singletons. V was pared by 2 bases and J by 4 bases, with 8 bases between. CDR1 is MNHNS, CDR2 SASEGT, per germline. The length of the CDR3 is 13 residues. The chain combines TRBV6-1 with TRBJ1-1; weak D call: TRBD1 (6 bases). This TCR was recovered from a human donor in good health (CMV status not recorded). Some clones in this sample may be carry-over from other donors' samples. The specimen was PBMCs. DNA for the CDR3: TGTGCCAGCAGTGAACTCAGGGGCACTGAAGCTTTCTTT. Protein product: CASSELRGTEAFF.